This TCR beta chain derives from a study of identical twins. MiXCR, run by TCRdb on the 5' RACE reads, gives a single entry per CDR3 protein. This table holds around 230,000 distinct CDR3 sequences, approximately 7.1% found once. Healthy Caucasian individuals made up all the donors. The V end was cut by 4 bases, the J end by 2 bases, with 6 bases between. The V gene's germline CDR1 is DFQATT and CDR2 SNEGSKA (reference sequence). The CDR3 has 12 amino acids. This sample also belongs to another study, concerning T cells expressing NK-cell markers. That study reports: TCR beta repertoires came from sorted CD3+CD56+NKG2C+, CD3+CD56+NKG2C- and CD3+CD56-NKG2C+ T cells. In 5 or 6 donors, dominant CD3+CD56+NKG2C+ clonotypes ranked among the top 10 CD8+ clonotypes.

The chain joins TRBV20-1 to TRBJ2-1; the D is unclear. The sequence derives from a woman between 18 and 29 years old in good health. Input material: CD8+ T cells sorted from blood. CDR3 nucleotide sequence: TGCAGTGCTAACAGCCCCTACAATGAGCAGTTCTTC. This encodes CSANSPYNEQFF.